The entry that follows covers one TCR beta chain sequence. This clone's antigen is unknown. Within one base of it there is no much larger clone, and no base qualities were kept. This sample stems from a study of OX40 agonist ivuxolimab in advanced cancers. For context, the study as a whole: The costimulatory receptor OX40 (CD134) was targeted by ivuxolimab, a fully human IgG2 agonistic monoclonal antibody. Intravenous ivuxolimab was administered to patients every 2 weeks at six dose levels: 0.01, 0.1, 0.3, 1.5, 3 and 10 mg/kg. Among the 52 dose-escalation patients, approximately 20 had hepatocellular carcinoma, approximately 15 melanoma, 9 renal cell carcinoma and 9 head and neck cancer. In the dose-escalation cohort, 70% to 90% of patients were male, and the mean age was roughly 56 years with a range of roughly 20 to 80. Patients were allowed to have had prior anti-PD-1, anti-PD-L1 or anti-CTLA-4 therapy, and more than 35% of the dose-escalation patients had been treated with checkpoint inhibitors. Three dose-escalation patients achieved partial responses, one with hepatocellular carcinoma and two with cutaneous melanoma. The point of sequencing TCRbeta in the periphery was to test whether ivuxolimab changed TCR sequence diversity and drove clonal T-cell expansion. The paper describes the monotherapy dose-escalation part (N ≈ 51 patients) of the phase I trial of ivuxolimab.

The full study reports these points: Antigen specificity was not determined for the clonally expanded peripheral T cells. Partial responders in the 0.1-3.0 mg/kg groups had among the lowest normalized peripheral clonal expansion, especially among CD8+ T cells. At doses of 0.1 to 3.0 mg/kg, clonal expansion of both CD4+ and CD8+ blood T cells was observed from baseline to week 6. After ivuxolimab, CD8+ T cells had more expanded clones than CD4+ T cells on average. Low levels of normalized T-cell clonal expansion were also seen in some nonresponding patients.

The germline V gene specifies MGHDK as CDR1 and SYGVNS as CDR2. From V the trimming removes 8 bases and from J it removes 8 bases, while the gene matches leave 9 bases of the junction unaccounted for. The CDR3, cysteine through phenylalanine, is 13 amino acids long. CDR3 DNA is the only sequence kept; it has 39 bases, read in frame from the first base. The trial excluded patients who had a history of autoimmune disease or were on systemic immunosuppression. Peripheral blood for TCR sequencing was drawn from every dose cohort at baseline, at cycle 4 day 1 and at cycle 7 day 1. The samples were taken from a phase I, first-in-human, multicenter, open-label dose-escalation trial of ivuxolimab. Adults with locally advanced or metastatic melanoma, renal cell, hepatocellular, or head and neck squamous cell carcinoma were enrolled in the trial. CD4+ and CD8+ T cells were sorted separately from peripheral blood before TCR sequencing.

Genomic DNA was extracted from sorted cells for sequencing of the TCRbeta CDR3 region. The immunoSEQ Assay was used to sequence the TCRbeta CDR3 regions. Not all clones reach the TCRdb copy of this immuneACCESS table, which keeps in-frame sequences only. Checked studies attribute under half of the gap to unresolved V genes and leave the rest unexplained. Within this sample are 35,000 to 45,000 clones, with approximately 80% of them counted one time only. The biggest ten clones account for 20% to 25% of the sample. The source of this sequence is an adult with an advanced solid tumor such as melanoma, head and neck, liver or kidney cancer. The sample here was CD4+ or CD8+ T cells sorted from blood, taken in a trial of the OX40 agonist ivuxolimab. The chain is made from TRBV25-1 and TRBJ1-2, with 9 bases aligning to TRBD1. The CDR3 in this case is CASGRDRAGGYTF. At the DNA level, the sequence is TGTGCCAGCGGCCGGGACAGGGCGGGAGGCTACACCTTC.